The next 16 T cell receptor beta chains were all read from a single sample in a study of response to subunit inactivated influenza vaccine. TCRdb processed the RT-PCR reads anew with MiXCR; each CDR3 protein has one entry. The data show 610,000 or so distinct CDR3 sequences, with 14% seen just once and roughly 10% held by the top ten. Sample: PBMCs from blood, taken approximately 13 days after vaccination. These receptor sequences come from a man between 45 and 60 years old who received an inactivated influenza vaccine.

This sequence joins TRBV28 and TRBJ1-4; 9 bases match TRBD1. Germline assignment: CDR1 MDHEN and CDR2 SYDVKM. The V segment lost 6 bases and the J segment 7 bases; nucleotides outside the gene matches: 3. The CDR3 consists of 13 residues. CDR3 sequence (DNA): TGTGCCAGCAGCACAGGGGGCTCTGAAAAACTGTTTTTT. It encodes CASSTGGSEKLFF.

As concerns this clonotype: Germline and junction disagree at one end, which may indicate a read error. J is TRBJ2-3 and V is TRBV7-7, with D perhaps assigned TRBD1 or TRBD2 (5 bases each). CDR1 is SSHAT and CDR2 is FNYEAQ in the germline V gene (reference sequence). The CDR3 runs 12 residues. The CDR3 reads CASSPGTGTQYF. Here the CDR3 DNA reads TGTGCTAGCAGCCCCGGGACCGGTACGCAGTATTTT.

This clonotype was picked up a small number of times. The V gene is TRBV4-3, the J gene TRBJ1-6; D remains unclear. This CDR3 comprises 15 residues. Looked up from germline, CDR1 is LGHNA and CDR2 is YSLEER. Deletions cut 3 bases from V and 8 bases from J, with 14 bases between. The CDR3 DNA reads TGCGCCAGCAGCCAGGACCCAAAAAGGGATTCACCCCTCCACTTT. Amino acids: CASSQDPKRDSPLHF.

This clonotype was detected only a few times. The rearrangement uses TRBV3-1 and TRBJ2-1; tentative D call: TRBD2 (7 bases). This CDR3 is built from 15 residues. Germline CDR1 reads LGHDT; CDR2 reads YNNKEL (reference sequence). Trimming stripped 8 bases from V and 2 bases from J, with 16 bases between. The CDR3 sequence is CASALGGGTYNEQFF. The CDR3 nucleotides are TGTGCCAGCGCCTTGGGCGGGGGCACCTACAATGAGCAGTTCTTC.

This clonotype came up a few times. A much larger clone is a single base away; this may be a read error. The chain links TRBV12-3 or TRBV12-4 to TRBJ1-2; D gene unclear. The V end lost 3 bases, the J end lost 4 bases, and 3 bases lay between the germline ends. The CDR3 has 11 amino acids. In nucleotides, the CDR3 is TGTGCCAGCAGTTTGATCTATGGCTACACCTTC. Amino acids: CASSLIYGYTF.

This clonotype was seen more than once but under ten times. The chain carries TRBV7-9 and TRBJ2-7; D not resolved. CDR1 and CDR2 from the germline V gene are SEHNR and FQNEAQ (reference sequence). The CDR3 length is 13 residues. Trimming took off 3 bases at V and 5 bases at J, with 11 bases between the two ends. Here the CDR3 reads CASSFGLDDEQYF. The DNA for the CDR3 is TGTGCCAGCAGCTTTGGGCTGGATGACGAGCAGTACTTC.

The V gene is TRBV29-1, the J gene TRBJ1-1; D is ambiguous. The V gene lost 4 bases and the J gene lost 4 bases, with 10 bases spanning the gap. Germline CDR1 SQVTM, CDR2 ANQGSEA. This CDR3 has 12 residues. For the CDR3, the DNA is TGCAGCGTTGGGGAGAGGGTCACTGAAGCTTTCTTT. Translated: CSVGERVTEAFF.

This clonotype was detected a few times. This chain uses TRBV2 with TRBJ1-1, with 9 nucleotides matching TRBD1. In germline, CDR1 is SNHLY, CDR2 FYNNEI. This CDR3 is 15 amino acids long. With 10 bases clipped from V and 1 base from J, the junction kept 10 bases outside the gene matches. The CDR3 DNA reads as TGTGCCACAACCACAGGGGGCGGAACGAACACTGAAGCTTTCTTT. Translation: CATTTGGGTNTEAFF.

This clonotype has just a few counts. The rearrangement joins TRBV7-2 to TRBJ2-5, with D perhaps matching TRBD2 (6 bases). The CDR3 loop spans 15 amino acids. In germline, CDR1 is SGHTA, CDR2 FQGNSA. V gave up 0 bases and J gave up 1 base, with 9 bases separating them. Written as DNA, the CDR3 is TGTGCCAGCAGCTTAGCGAGCGGGCTCCAAGAGACCCAGTACTTC. It yields the protein CASSLASGLQETQYF.

In its sample, this clonotype was seen many times. The rearrangement joins TRBV12-3 or TRBV12-4 to TRBJ1-5; TRBD1 aligns across 7 bases. V lost 5 bases and J lost 7; bases outside the gene matches: 8. The CDR3 length is 14 residues. This CDR3 is CASSLTTGRQPQHF. The CDR3 DNA is TGTGCCAGCAGTCTAACGACAGGGCGGCAGCCCCAGCATTTT.

This chain's CDR3 is CASSTFQGDSYEQYF. DNA for the CDR3: TGTGCCAGCAGCACCTTCCAGGGCGACTCCTACGAGCAGTACTTC. The chain recombines TRBV7-8 with TRBJ2-7; D is perhaps TRBD1 (5 bases). CDR3 size: 15 residues. The V and J ends lost 5 bases and 0 bases respectively, with 14 bases between them. CDR1 is SGHVS and CDR2 is FQNEAQ in the germline V gene.

The chain is built from TRBV7-9 and TRBJ2-7; D might be TRBD2 (6 bases). Trimming shortened V by 5 bases and J by 7 bases, and 15 bases separated the two germline ends. The CDR3 is 13 residues long. CDR1 is SEHNR, CDR2 FQNEAQ, per germline (reference sequence). The CDR3 reads CASSPSGVLEQYF. The CDR3, as DNA: TGTGCCAGCAGCCCTTCGGGGGTATTGGAGCAGTACTTC.

The chain is built from TRBV23-1 and TRBJ2-1; TRBD1 matches at 7 bases. TRBV23-1 is an ORF, and what it does is uncertain. The CDR3 runs 16 residues. V lost 7 bases, J lost 8 bases, and 17 bases stayed unmatched. CDR3 sequence reads: CASMKRGRPEEDEQFF. DNA for the CDR3: TGCGCCAGCATGAAAAGGGGGCGTCCTGAGGAGGATGAGCAGTTCTTC.

This clonotype was seen more than once but under ten times. The chain employs TRBV6-1 and TRBJ2-7; 9 positions agree with TRBD1. Germline lookup yields CDR1 MNHNS and CDR2 SASEGT. Losses at the gene ends were 6 bases for V and 3 bases for J; bases not matched to a gene: 18. The CDR3 extends over 18 amino acids. The DNA for the CDR3 is TGTGCCAGCAGGGGGACAGGGACTCCAACCCAGTCTCGCTACGAGCAGTACTTC. This gives the protein CASRGTGTPTQSRYEQYF.

This clonotype was counted at least ten times. The chain recombines TRBV12-3 or TRBV12-4 with TRBJ2-1, with a possible D match to TRBD2 (6 bases). The germline V and J ends were trimmed by 5 bases and 9 bases, with 14 bases remaining between them. The CDR3 loop spans 13 amino acids. CDR3 DNA: TGTGCCAGCAGTCCCACCCGGGACTCTGAGCAGTTCTTC. Translated: CASSPTRDSEQFF.

The chain joins TRBV12-3 or TRBV12-4 to TRBJ2-3; maybe TRBD2 (5 bases). The CDR3 length is 16 residues. V lost 10 bases and J 2 bases, leaving 22 bases between the germline ends. The CDR3 DNA is TGTGCCACCTTGAACTTACGGGATATTTCCACAGATACGCAGTATTTT. Translating gives CATLNLRDISTDTQYF.